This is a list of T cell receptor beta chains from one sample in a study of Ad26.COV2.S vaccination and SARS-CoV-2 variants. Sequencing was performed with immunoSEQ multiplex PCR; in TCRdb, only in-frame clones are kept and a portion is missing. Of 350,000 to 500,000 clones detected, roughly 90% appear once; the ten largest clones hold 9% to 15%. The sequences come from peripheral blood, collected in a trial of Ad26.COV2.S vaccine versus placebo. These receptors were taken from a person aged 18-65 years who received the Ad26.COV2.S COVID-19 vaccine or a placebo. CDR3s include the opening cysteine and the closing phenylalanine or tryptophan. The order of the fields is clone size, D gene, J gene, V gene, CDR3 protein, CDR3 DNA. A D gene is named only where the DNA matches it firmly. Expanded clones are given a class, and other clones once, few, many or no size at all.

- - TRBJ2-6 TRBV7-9 CASSLVGAITSSGANVLTF TGTGCCAGCAGCTTAGTAGGGGCCATAACCTCCTCTGGGGCCAACGTCCTGACTTTC
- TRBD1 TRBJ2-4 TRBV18 CASSPRDRGANIQYF TGTGCCAGCTCACCGCGGGACAGGGGCGCCAACATTCAGTACTTC
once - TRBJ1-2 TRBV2 CASSVTEKNYGYTF TGTGCCAGCAGTGTAACAGAGAAAAACTATGGCTACACCTTC
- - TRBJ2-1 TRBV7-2 CASSQGTPLATLHNEQFF TGTGCCAGCAGCCAAGGGACTCCGCTCGCTACACTACACAATGAGCAGTTCTTC
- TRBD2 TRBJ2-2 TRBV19 CASSPGTSGVAVGELFF TGTGCCAGTAGTCCCGGGACTAGCGGGGTCGCGGTCGGGGAGCTGTTTTTT
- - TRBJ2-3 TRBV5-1 CASSLLPSDFTDTQYF TGCGCCAGCAGCTTGTTGCCTAGCGATTTCACAGATACGCAGTATTTT
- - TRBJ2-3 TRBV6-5 CASRGQSTDTQYF TGTGCCAGCAGGGGCCAAAGCACAGATACGCAGTATTTT
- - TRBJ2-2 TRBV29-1 CSESRDFHTGELFF TGCAGCGAAAGCCGGGACTTTCACACCGGGGAGCTGTTTTTT
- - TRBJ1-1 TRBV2 CASRPQKVIANTEAFF TGTGCCAGCAGGCCTCAAAAGGTCATAGCGAACACTGAAGCTTTCTTT
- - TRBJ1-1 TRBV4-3 CASSQSTVNTEAFF TGCGCCAGCAGCCAATCGACAGTGAACACTGAAGCTTTCTTT
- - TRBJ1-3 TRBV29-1 CSVETAGNTIYF TGCAGCGTTGAGACAGCCGGAAACACCATATATTTT
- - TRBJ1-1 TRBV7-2 CASSLEGWQGTEAFF TGTGCCAGCAGCTTAGAAGGTTGGCAGGGCACTGAAGCTTTCTTT
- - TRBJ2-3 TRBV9 CASSSTDTQYF TGTGCCAGCAGCTCCACAGATACGCAGTATTTT
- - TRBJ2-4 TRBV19 CASKNSVLAKNIQYF TGTGCCAGTAAGAACTCGGTCCTAGCCAAAAACATTCAGTACTTC
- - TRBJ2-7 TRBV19 CASSIVMQGYEQYF TGTGCCAGTAGTATTGTCATGCAGGGGTACGAGCAGTACTTC
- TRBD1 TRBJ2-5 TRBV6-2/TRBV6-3 CASSLTGTGGETQYF TGTGCCAGCAGTCTTACCGGGACAGGGGGCGAGACCCAGTACTTC
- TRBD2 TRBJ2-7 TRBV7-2 CASSPLLAGANEQYF TGTGCCAGCAGCCCGCTGCTAGCGGGAGCTAACGAGCAGTACTTC
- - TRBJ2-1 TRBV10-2 CASSETLYRGGKNEQFF TGCGCCAGCAGTGAAACCTTATACCGGGGAGGAAAGAATGAGCAGTTCTTC
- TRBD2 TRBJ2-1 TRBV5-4 CASSSLAGGPEFF TGTGCCAGCAGTTCCCTAGCGGGAGGGCCTGAGTTCTTC
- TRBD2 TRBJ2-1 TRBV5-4 CASSLETSGSGPDEQFF TGTGCCAGCAGCTTGGAGACTAGCGGGAGCGGACCTGATGAGCAGTTCTTC
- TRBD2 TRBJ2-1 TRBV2 CASGPGLAGVVEQFF TGTGCCAGCGGTCCGGGACTAGCGGGGGTCGTAGAGCAGTTCTTC
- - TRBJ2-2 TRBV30 CAWSGARYGELFF TGTGCCTGGAGTGGGGCTAGATACGGGGAGCTGTTTTTT
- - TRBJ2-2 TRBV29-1 CSVVLAPGELFF TGCAGCGTTGTATTAGCCCCCGGGGAGCTGTTTTTT
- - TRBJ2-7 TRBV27 CASSFGPYEQYF TGTGCCAGCAGTTTTGGACCGTACGAGCAGTACTTC
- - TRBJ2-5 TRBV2 CASKVAVQETQYF TGTGCCAGCAAAGTAGCGGTTCAAGAGACCCAGTACTTC
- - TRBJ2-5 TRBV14 CASSRLSLGLDQETQYF TGTGCCAGCAGCCGCCTGAGTTTGGGGCTAGACCAAGAGACCCAGTACTTC
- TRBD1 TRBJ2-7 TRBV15 CATSRTGQGFEQYF TGTGCCACCAGCAGGACGGGACAGGGGTTCGAGCAGTACTTC
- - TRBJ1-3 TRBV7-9 CASSPVSSGNTIYF TGTGCCAGCAGCCCAGTCTCTTCTGGAAACACCATATATTTT
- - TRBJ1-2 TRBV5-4 CASSWSGINYGYTF TGTGCCAGCAGCTGGAGTGGGATTAACTATGGCTACACCTTC
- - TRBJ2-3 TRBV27 CASSLIGPSTTDTQYF TGTGCCAGCAGTTTAATTGGACCCTCAACCACAGATACGCAGTATTTT
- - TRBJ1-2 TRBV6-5 CASTRVGLITGYTF TGTGCCAGCACAAGAGTTGGGCTAATAACTGGCTACACCTTC
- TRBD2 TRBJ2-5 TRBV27 CASSFGVAGGQETQYF TGTGCCAGCAGTTTTGGAGTAGCGGGAGGCCAAGAGACCCAGTACTTC
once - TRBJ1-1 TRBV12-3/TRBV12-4 CASGVGVEGEAFF TGTGCCAGCGGGGTGGGGGTCGAGGGTGAAGCTTTCTTT
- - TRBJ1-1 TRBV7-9 CASSLGRGGTEAFF TGTGCCAGCAGCTTAGGGAGGGGAGGTACTGAAGCTTTCTTT
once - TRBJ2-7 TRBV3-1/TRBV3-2 CASSSQGLVQYF TGTGCCAGCAGCTCACAGGGTTTGGTTCAGTACTTC
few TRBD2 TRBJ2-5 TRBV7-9 CASSTHRGLAGGPRETQYF TGTGCCAGCAGCACCCATAGGGGACTAGCGGGAGGGCCTCGGGAGACCCAGTACTTC
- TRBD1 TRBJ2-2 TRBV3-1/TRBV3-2 CASSQPGQGNGELFF TGTGCCAGCAGCCAACCGGGACAGGGGAACGGGGAGCTGTTTTTT
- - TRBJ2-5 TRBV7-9 CASSSDSKETQYF TGTGCCAGCAGCTCAGACAGCAAAGAGACCCAGTACTTC
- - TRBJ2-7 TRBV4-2 CASSQSDLAIDEQYF TGTGCCAGCAGCCAAAGCGACTTGGCCATTGACGAGCAGTACTTC
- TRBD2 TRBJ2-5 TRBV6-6 CASRTSGSWETQYF TGTGCCAGCAGGACTAGCGGGAGTTGGGAGACCCAGTACTTC
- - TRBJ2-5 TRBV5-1 CASSFPGGGQETQYF TGCGCCAGCAGCTTCCCTGGGGGCGGACAAGAGACCCAGTACTTC
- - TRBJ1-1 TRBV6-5 CASTMGGFTFF TGTGCCAGCACTATGGGGGGGTTCACTTTCTTT
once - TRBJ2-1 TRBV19 CASSIGLAPNNEQFF TGTGCCAGTAGTATAGGGCTAGCGCCCAACAATGAGCAGTTCTTC
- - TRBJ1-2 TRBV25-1 CASSELGTSYGYTF TGTGCCAGCAGTGAACTAGGGACCTCCTATGGCTACACCTTC
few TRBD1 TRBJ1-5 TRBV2 CASNLDRVGQPQHF TGTGCCAGCAACCTGGACAGGGTCGGACAGCCCCAGCATTTT
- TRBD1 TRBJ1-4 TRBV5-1 CASSVTGTNEKLFF TGCGCCAGCAGCGTGACAGGGACTAATGAAAAACTGTTTTTT
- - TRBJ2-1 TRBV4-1 CASSQSTSYNEQFF TGCGCCAGCAGCCAAAGCACCTCCTACAATGAGCAGTTCTTC
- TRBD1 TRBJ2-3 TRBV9 CASSDPRGPSTDTQYF TGTGCCAGCAGCGACCCGAGGGGGCCTAGCACAGATACGCAGTATTTT
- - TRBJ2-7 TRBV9 CASSSSSYEQYF TGTGCCAGCAGCTCCTCTAGCTACGAGCAGTACTTC
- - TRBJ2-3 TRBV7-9 CASSLDLGDTQYF TGTGCCAGCAGCTTAGACCTGGGAGATACGCAGTATTTT
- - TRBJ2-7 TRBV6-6 CASRGTSGQTYEQYF TGTGCCAGCAGGGGTACCTCGGGACAAACCTACGAGCAGTACTTC
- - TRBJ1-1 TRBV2 CASSPGQGNTEAFF TGTGCCAGCAGTCCCGGACAAGGGAACACTGAAGCTTTCTTT
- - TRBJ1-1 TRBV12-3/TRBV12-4 CASSGQSNTEAFF TGTGCCAGCAGCGGACAGTCGAACACTGAAGCTTTCTTT
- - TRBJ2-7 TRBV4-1 CASSQSISAGPRTYEQYF TGCGCCAGCAGCCAGTCCATAAGCGCGGGACCGCGCACATACGAGCAGTACTTC